The T cell receptor (beta chain) described here comes from a study of human T cells and chemical hapten exposure. Germline V gene sequence: CDR1 SGHAT, CDR2 FQNNGV. This CDR3 comprises 15 residues. The trim removed 2 bases at V and 6 bases at J, leaving 1 base unmatched. Via MiXCR, TCRdb re-called the RACE reads, giving one row per CDR3 protein. This repertoire shows some 82,000 distinct CDR3 sequences, 9.5% to 12% found once; its top ten account for approximately 4.6%. Points from the study as a whole: Patch test score rose with PT1 expanded TCRs, significant at 8, 16, 32, not 4. TCRs above 1 in 1000 frequency stayed constant with DPC sensitization.

In the case of this clonotype: Antigen: not known.

As to time point: patch test 1, 2 weeks after DPC sensitization. Specified treatment: therapeutic diphenylcyclopropenone sensitization with weekly scalp DPC. The sample in question was whole blood, obtained in connection with sensitization to the hapten diphenylcyclopropenone (DPC). V gene TRBV11-2 combines with J gene TRBJ2-1, with TRBD2 matching 13 bases. This receptor was identified in a woman in her 50s with alopecia areata. Some clones in this sample may be carry-over from other donors' samples. The CDR3 DNA is TGTGCCAGCAGCTTAACTAGCGGGGGGGGCAATGAGCAGTTCTTC. Translating it yields CASSLTSGGGNEQFF.